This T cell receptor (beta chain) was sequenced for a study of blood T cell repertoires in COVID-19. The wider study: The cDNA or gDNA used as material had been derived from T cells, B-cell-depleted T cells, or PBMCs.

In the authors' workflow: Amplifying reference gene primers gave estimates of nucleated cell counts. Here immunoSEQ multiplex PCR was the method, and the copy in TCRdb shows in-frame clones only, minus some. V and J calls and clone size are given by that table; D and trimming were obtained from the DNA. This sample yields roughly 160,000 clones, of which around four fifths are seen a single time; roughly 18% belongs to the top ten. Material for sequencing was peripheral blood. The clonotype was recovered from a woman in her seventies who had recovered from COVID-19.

The CDR3 region is CASSLPFPQGLEETQYF. DNA of the CDR3: TGTGCCAGCAGTTTACCCTTCCCCCAGGGGCTAGAAGAGACCCAGTACTTC. This chain links TRBV28 with TRBJ2-5, with a tentative D call TRBD1 (6 bases). CDR1 and CDR2 (germline): MDHEN, SYDVKM. V was clipped by 2 bases and J by 3 bases, with 19 bases between them. This CDR3 comprises 17 residues.